Shown below are 27 T cell receptor beta chains from a single sample sequenced in a study of blood T cells in healthy people across ages. Sample-barcoded 5' priming and a J-beta primer mix drove a second PCR of about 7 to 12 cycles. TCRdb itself ran the 5' RACE reads through MiXCR, one entry per CDR3 protein. The data show more than 650,000 distinct CDR3 sequences, around a fifth seen once. The sample consisted of blood. These receptors were taken from a man between 65 and 85 years old in good health.

This clonotype was observed a few times. The chain employs TRBV6-5 and TRBJ2-5; 7 bases are shared with TRBD1. Germline CDR1 reads MNHEY; CDR2 reads SVGAGI. The CDR3 consists of 17 residues. Losses at the gene ends were 0 bases for V and 5 bases for J; bases not matched to a gene: 12. CDR3 sequence reads: CASSYSKGQPQWETQYF. The CDR3, as DNA: TGTGCCAGCAGTTACTCGAAGGGACAGCCCCAATGGGAGACCCAGTACTTC.

This clonotype was seen more than once but under ten times. Being one base from a much bigger clone, this may be a read error. This chain uses TRBV11-3 with TRBJ2-5, with TRBD2 matching over 8 bases. The DNA end is more similar to TRBJ2-1, so the J call may be wrong. Germline CDR1 reads SGHNT; CDR2 reads YENEEA. The CDR3 runs to 14 residues. The CDR3 reads CASSFSGTNNEQFF. CDR3 sequence (DNA): TGTGCCAGCAGCTTTAGCGGGACGAACAATGAGCAGTTCTTC.

The sample holds many counts of this clonotype. The chain employs TRBV5-5 and TRBJ2-3, with D unresolved. V lost 1 base and J lost 7, with 4 bases in between. Germline lookup yields CDR1 SGHKS and CDR2 YYEKEE (reference sequence). The CDR3 is made up of 11 amino acids. CDR3 protein: CASSLHNTQYF. DNA of the CDR3: TGTGCCAGCAGCTTGCATAATACGCAGTATTTT.

The chain employs TRBV20-1 and TRBJ2-3; D is perhaps TRBD1 or TRBD2 (6 bases each). The CDR3 runs to 13 residues. CDR1 and CDR2 (germline): DFQATT, SNEGSKA (reference sequence). Trimming took off 5 bases at V and 2 bases at J, with 11 bases between the two ends. This CDR3 is CSALGGPTDTQYF. CDR3 nucleotides: TGCAGTGCTCTCGGGGGCCCCACAGATACGCAGTATTTT.

CDR3 sequence (DNA): TGTGCCAGCTCACCCGGGACTGCAACAGATACGCAGTATTTT. Translated: CASSPGTATDTQYF. This chain joins TRBV12-3 or TRBV12-4 and TRBJ2-3; D may be TRBD2 (6 bases). CDR3 length equals 14 residues. V was pared by 8 bases and J by 3 bases, with 15 bases between.

The chain links TRBV12-3 or TRBV12-4 to TRBJ1-5, with TRBD1 identical over 8 bases. The V segment lost 4 bases and the J segment 7 bases; nucleotides outside the gene matches: 9. This CDR3 region has 15 residues. This chain's CDR3 is CASSSPGGVWQPQHF. The CDR3 DNA follows: TGTGCCAGCAGTTCCCCAGGGGGCGTCTGGCAGCCCCAGCATTTT.

The chain uses TRBV12-3 or TRBV12-4 and TRBJ1-5, with D perhaps matching TRBD1 (6 bases). V dropped 1 base and J dropped 10 bases, with 17 bases sitting between them. The CDR3 is made up of 15 amino acids. The CDR3 here is CASSLDGQGISPQHF. The DNA for the CDR3 is TGTGCCAGCAGTTTAGATGGGCAGGGGATATCCCCCCAGCATTTT.

Only a few counts were recorded for this clonotype. This rearrangement joins TRBV21-1 to TRBJ1-1. TRBV21-1 corresponds to a pseudogene. The CDR3 is 15 amino acids. The CDR3 bases are TGTGCCAGCAGCAAAATATCCCACATGAACACTGAAGCTTTCTTT. Translating it yields CASSKISHMNTEAFF.

This chain uses TRBV5-1 with TRBJ2-5; 9 nucleotides agree with TRBD1. From germline, CDR1 is SGHRS and CDR2 YFSETQ. The V gene end was trimmed by 1 base and the J gene end by 11 bases; junction bases not matched to a gene: 9. The CDR3 runs 14 residues. In DNA form, the CDR3 reads TGCGCCAGCAGCTTGCCGGGACAGGGCAATGAGCAGTACTTC. It codes for CASSLPGQGNEQYF.

The CDR3: CSVLRGNGYTF. DNA for the CDR3: TGCAGCGTCCTGCGGGGGAATGGCTACACCTTC. The genes are TRBV29-1 and TRBJ1-2; D may be TRBD1 (5 bases). The germline CDR1 and CDR2 sequences are SQVTM and ANQGSEA. The CDR3 sequence is 11 residues long. V was trimmed by 6 bases and J by 6 bases, leaving 11 bases between them.

V and J are TRBV12-3 or TRBV12-4 and TRBJ2-2; 7 bases are a match to TRBD1. Germline trimming cut 6 bases from V and 1 base from J; bases unmatched to any gene: 11. This CDR3 contains 17 residues. The DNA of the CDR3 is TGTGCCAGCAGCCTAGCCTCGGGACAGATGAACACCGGGGAGCTGTTTTTT. Its translation: CASSLASGQMNTGELFF.

The J gene is TRBJ2-1, the V gene TRBV7-2; tentative D call: TRBD1 (6 bases). The germline gives CDR1 SGHTA, CDR2 FQGNSA. Trimming stripped 5 bases from V and 6 bases from J, with 17 bases between. The CDR3 loop spans 15 amino acids. CDR3 protein: CASSRIQGGGNEQFF. Here the CDR3 DNA reads TGTGCCAGCAGCCGAATACAGGGTGGGGGCAATGAGCAGTTCTTC.

V gene TRBV10-3 combines with J gene TRBJ2-5; TRBD1 is a possible D gene (6 bases). The last part of the DNA fits TRBJ2-1 better; the J call may be wrong. The V gene's germline CDR1 is ENHRY and CDR2 SYGVKD. This CDR3 comprises 15 residues. For the CDR3, the DNA is TGTGCCATCAGTGAGTCGCCAGGGGTGAGCAATGAGCAGTTCTTC. Translating gives CAISESPGVSNEQFF.

The CDR3 DNA follows: TGTGCCAGCAGTGAAGAATTTGCCAGGTTCAATCAGCCCCAGCATTTT. Protein sequence: CASSEEFARFNQPQHF. The chain combines TRBV6-1 with TRBJ1-5; D gene unclear. V lost 1 base and J 3 bases, leaving 13 bases between the germline ends. This CDR3 region has 16 residues. The germline CDR1 and CDR2 sequences are MNHNS and SASEGT.

This chain joins TRBV6-5 and TRBJ1-5; D is uncertain. The CDR3 extends over 15 amino acids. Looked up from germline, CDR1 is MNHEY and CDR2 is SVGAGI. Trimming took off 0 bases at V and 7 bases at J, with 13 bases between the two ends. The CDR3 here is CASSYSVTVPQPQHF. The CDR3 region has the DNA TGTGCCAGCAGTTACTCGGTCACAGTTCCCCAGCCCCAGCATTTT.

This clonotype was found many times. The chain recombines TRBV7-3 with TRBJ2-3, with 11 bases identical to TRBD2. The germline gives CDR1 SGHTA, CDR2 FQGTGA. The V segment lost 6 bases and the J segment 4 bases; nucleotides outside the gene matches: 6. The CDR3 length is 15 residues. This CDR3 reads CASRAGLAASDTQYF. In DNA form, the CDR3 reads TGTGCCAGCAGAGCGGGACTAGCGGCCTCAGATACGCAGTATTTT.

The rearrangement uses TRBV20-1 and TRBJ2-1; D is unresolved. The CDR3 is 15 amino acids. The ends were cut back, 2 bases at V and 0 bases at J, with 11 bases in the middle. Per the germline V gene, CDR1 is DFQATT and CDR2 is SNEGSKA (reference sequence). The CDR3 DNA reads TGCAGTGCTAGACGTCCCGGACGCTCCTACAATGAGCAGTTCTTC. This gives the protein CSARRPGRSYNEQFF.

V and J are TRBV4-1 and TRBJ1-1, with TRBD1 as a possible D gene (5 bases). This CDR3 spans 19 amino acids. Trimming left V 1 base short and J 1 base short, with 22 bases between. The germline V gene has CDR1 MGHRA and CDR2 YSYEKL. CDR3 protein: CASSQGDSGPRVGNTEAFF. CDR3 bases: TGCGCCAGCAGCCAAGGAGATTCCGGGCCCAGGGTGGGGAACACTGAAGCTTTCTTT.

This clonotype was seen more than once but under ten times. The chain combines TRBV14 with TRBJ2-7; D remains unclear. The germline gives CDR1 SGHDN, CDR2 FVKESK. The CDR3 is made up of 13 amino acids. Trimming cost V 0 bases and J 0 bases, with 3 bases left between them. The CDR3 loop reads CASSQEGSYEQYV. DNA for the CDR3: TGTGCCAGCAGCCAAGAAGGCTCCTACGAGCAGTACGTC.

This clonotype was picked up a small number of times. The V call is TRBV20-1, the J call TRBJ1-4; D is perhaps TRBD1 (6 bases). Trimming took off 3 bases at V and 5 bases at J, with 16 bases between the two ends. The germline CDR1 and CDR2 sequences are DFQATT and SNEGSKA (reference sequence). This CDR3 has 15 amino acids. The CDR3 bases are TGCAGTGCTAGGTCTTTTGGACAGAGAAATGAAAAACTGTTTTTT. Translation: CSARSFGQRNEKLFF.

Only a few counts were recorded for this clonotype. The chain is built from TRBV5-1 and TRBJ1-1; D is ambiguous. This CDR3 contains 14 residues. The V gene lost 2 bases and the J gene lost 1 base, with 9 bases spanning the gap. Looked up from germline, CDR1 is SGHRS and CDR2 is YFSETQ. CDR3 sequence: CASSLGHTNTEAFF. As DNA, the CDR3 is TGCGCCAGCAGCTTAGGGCATACGAACACTGAAGCTTTCTTT.

The chain combines TRBV12-3 or TRBV12-4 with TRBJ2-2; 9 bases are shared with TRBD2. V shed 3 bases and J 7 bases; nucleotides not matched to a gene: 3. CDR3 size: 14 residues. The CDR3: CASSFSGSFGELFF. The CDR3 coding sequence is TGTGCCAGCAGTTTTAGCGGGAGTTTCGGGGAGCTGTTTTTT.

The genes are TRBV30 and TRBJ1-6, with TRBD1 identical over 9 bases. The CDR3 loop spans 13 amino acids. V lost 7 bases to trimming and J lost 4 bases; unmatched junction nucleotides: 2. CDR1 and CDR2 (germline): GTSNPN, SVGIG (reference sequence). In DNA, the CDR3 is TGTGCCTTTGACAGGGGGTATAATTCACCCCTCCACTTT. It codes for CAFDRGYNSPLHF.

The V gene is TRBV7-2, the J gene TRBJ2-1, with 7 bases fitting TRBD2. After removal of 3 bases from V and 13 bases from J, the junction contained 9 bases not matched to a gene. The length of the CDR3 is 13 residues. Germline V gene data show CDR1 as SGHTA and CDR2 as FQGNSA. As DNA, the CDR3 is TGTGCCAGCAGCTTCGTAAGCGGGGAAACCCAGTTCTTC. As protein: CASSFVSGETQFF.

This chain connects TRBV9 to TRBJ1-1; D unclear. Trimming took 2 bases from V and 0 from J, leaving 14 bases between them. Germline CDR1 and CDR2: SGDLS and YYNGEE. The length of the CDR3 is 16 residues. This CDR3 reads CASSVGYTIMNTEAFF. In nucleotides, the CDR3 is TGTGCCAGCAGCGTCGGATATACCATAATGAACACTGAAGCTTTCTTT.

The chain couples TRBV12-3 or TRBV12-4 to TRBJ2-3, with D perhaps TRBD1 or TRBD2 (5 bases each). V was pared by 6 bases and J by 0 bases, with 10 bases between. This CDR3 has 14 residues. The DNA of the CDR3 is TGTGCCAGCAGGGGGACGGGGAGCACAGATACGCAGTATTTT. Protein product: CASRGTGSTDTQYF.

This clonotype was recorded once. The chain links TRBV7-2 to TRBJ1-6; D gene uncertain. The CDR3 length is 11 residues. Germline CDR1 and CDR2: SGHTA and FQGNSA. Trimming left V 8 bases short and J 5 bases short, with 4 bases between. The CDR3, as DNA: TGTGCCAGCTGTAATAATTCACCCCTCCACTTT. This encodes CASCNNSPLHF.